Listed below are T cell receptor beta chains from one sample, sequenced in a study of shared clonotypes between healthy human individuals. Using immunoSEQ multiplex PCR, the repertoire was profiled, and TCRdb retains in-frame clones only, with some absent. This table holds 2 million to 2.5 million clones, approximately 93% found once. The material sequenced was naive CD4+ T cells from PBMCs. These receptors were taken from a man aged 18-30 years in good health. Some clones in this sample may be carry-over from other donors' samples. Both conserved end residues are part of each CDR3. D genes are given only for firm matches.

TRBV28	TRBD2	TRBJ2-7	TGTGCCAGCACCGGAGCGGGAGACCACGAGCAGTACTTC	CASTGAGDHEQYF
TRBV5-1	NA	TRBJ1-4	TGCGCCAGCAGCTCTTGGGGTGAAAAACTGTTTTTT	CASSSWGEKLFF
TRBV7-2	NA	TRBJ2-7	TGTGCCAGCAGCTTACCGGGGGCTTACGAGCAGTACTTC	CASSLPGAYEQYF
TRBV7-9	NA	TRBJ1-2	TGTGCCAGCAGCTTAAAGGCACAGGGTCCCGGTGGCTACACCTTC	CASSLKAQGPGGYTF
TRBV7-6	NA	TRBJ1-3	TGTGCCAGCAGCCCCCGGACTGGGAGCTCTGGAAACACCATATATTTT	CASSPRTGSSGNTIYF
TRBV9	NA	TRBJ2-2	TGTGCCAGCAGCGTAGGAGGCCTAATGAAAGCGGAGCTGTTTTTT	CASSVGGLMKAELFF
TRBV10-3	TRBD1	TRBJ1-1	TGTGCCATCCGGGACAGGTCAGGCACTGAAGCTTTCTTT	CAIRDRSGTEAFF
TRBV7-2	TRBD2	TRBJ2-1	TGTGCCAGCAGCTCACTAGCGGGGAGCTCCTACAATGAGCAGTTCTTC	CASSSLAGSSYNEQFF
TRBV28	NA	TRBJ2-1	TGTGCCAGCAGCCGATGGACACGACAACCCAATGAGCAGTTCTTC	CASSRWTRQPNEQFF
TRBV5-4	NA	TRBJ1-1	TGTGCCAGCAGCTTACCAACGGACGGACGCATGAACACTGAAGCTTTCTTT	CASSLPTDGRMNTEAFF
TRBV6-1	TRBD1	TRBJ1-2	TGTGCCACTACGACCGGGACAGCGTATGGCTACACCTTC	CATTTGTAYGYTF
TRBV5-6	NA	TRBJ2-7	TGTGCCAGCAGCCCCCTCCAGGGGCAACACGAGCAGTACTTC	CASSPLQGQHEQYF